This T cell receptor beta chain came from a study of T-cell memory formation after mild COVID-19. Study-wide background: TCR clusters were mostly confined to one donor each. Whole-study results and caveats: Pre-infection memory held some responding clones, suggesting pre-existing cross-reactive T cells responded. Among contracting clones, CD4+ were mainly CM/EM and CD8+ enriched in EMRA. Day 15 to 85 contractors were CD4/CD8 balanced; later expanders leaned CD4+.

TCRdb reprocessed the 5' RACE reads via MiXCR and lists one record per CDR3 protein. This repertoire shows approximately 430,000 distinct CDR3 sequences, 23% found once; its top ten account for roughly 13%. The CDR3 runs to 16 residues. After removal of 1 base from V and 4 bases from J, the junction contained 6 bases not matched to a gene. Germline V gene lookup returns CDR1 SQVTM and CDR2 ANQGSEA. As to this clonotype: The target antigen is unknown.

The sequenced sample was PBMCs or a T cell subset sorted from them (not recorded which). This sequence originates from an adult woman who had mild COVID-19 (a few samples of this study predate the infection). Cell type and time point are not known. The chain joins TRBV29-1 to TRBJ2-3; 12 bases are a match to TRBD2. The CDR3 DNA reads TGCAGCGTTGAAGGGGCTAGCGGGAGGGCCCCAGATACGCAGTATTTT. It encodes CSVEGASGRAPDTQYF.